This T cell receptor beta chain stems from a study of Ad26.COV2.S vaccination and SARS-CoV-2 variants. Generated by immunoSEQ multiplex PCR, the TCRdb table keeps only in-frame clones and is missing some. The data contain more than 300,000 clones, about 88% of them singletons. This CDR3 comprises 17 residues. Germline CDR1 reads MDHEN; CDR2 reads SYDVKM. V lost 5 bases to trimming and J lost 3 bases; unmatched junction nucleotides: 13. Treatment defined: some 20 received Ad26.COV2.S at low or high dose, single or two shots; roughly five received placebo; per-sample allocation not given. Day 63 following the first vaccine or placebo injection was when the samples were taken.

Sequenced material: peripheral blood, taken in a trial of Ad26.COV2.S vaccine versus placebo. This clonotype was sampled from a person aged 18-65 years who received the Ad26.COV2.S COVID-19 vaccine or a placebo. The chain has TRBV28 and TRBJ2-5, with TRBD1 matching over 9 bases. The CDR3 spells CASSIGGQGSAEETQYF. Here the CDR3 DNA reads TGTGCCAGCAGTATAGGGGGACAGGGATCAGCCGAAGAGACCCAGTACTTC. The full variable domain, rest sourced from reference TRBV28 and TRBJ2-5, is DVKVTQSSRYLVKRTGEKVFLECVQDMDHENMFWYRQDPGLGLRLIYFSYDVKMKEKGDIPEGYSVSREKKERFSLILESASTNQTSMYLCASSIGGQGSAEETQYFGPGTRLLVL.